The present TCR beta chain was sequenced within a study of T-cell memory formation after mild COVID-19. The CDR3 has 12 residues. CDR1 SQVTM and CDR2 ANQGSEA come from the germline V gene. The V and J ends lost 3 bases and 4 bases respectively, with 6 bases between them. In its sample, this clonotype was seen once. Its antigen is unidentified. TCRalpha and TCRbeta libraries used 5'RACE with constant-segment primers and UMIs. TCRdb recomputed calls from the 5' RACE reads with MiXCR, one row per CDR3 protein. The table shows fewer than 30,000 distinct CDR3 sequences, with roughly 12% occurring only once. The study's findings and limits: Shrinking CD4+ clones were chiefly CM and EM; CD8+ ones were chiefly EMRA.

Input material: PBMCs or a T cell subset sorted from them (not recorded which). The J gene is TRBJ1-4, the V gene TRBV29-1; D call uncertain. The origin of this receptor is an adult woman who had mild COVID-19 (a few samples of this study predate the infection). Cell type and time point are not known. As DNA, the CDR3 is TGCAGCGTTGAGGCGGATAATGAAAAACTGTTTTTT. It encodes CSVEADNEKLFF.